Listed here are 9 T cell receptor beta chains from one sample, sequenced in a study of CD8+ T cells in alopecia areata. Stated treatment: oral pan-JAK inhibitor, 5-10 mg twice daily. Extraction of RNA preceded its reverse transcription into cDNA, which served as the sequencing template. The repertoire was sequenced with immunoSEQ multiplex PCR; TCRdb's copy has only in-frame clones and lacks some. The sample holds some 180,000 clones; about 47% are singletons and the top ten take around 10%. The source material was CD8+ T cells sorted from blood, sampled at roughly week 52, from a patient treated with tofacitinib. Source of these receptors: a human donor with alopecia areata.

The rearrangement uses TRBV6-6 and TRBJ1-5; weak D call: TRBD1 (6 bases). V shed 4 bases and J shed 2 bases, with 12 bases lying between them. Germline V CDR1 and CDR2: MNHNY, SVGAGI (reference sequence). The CDR3 sequence is 15 residues long. In DNA form, the CDR3 reads TGTGCCAGCAGTTTCAACCAGGGGCGCAATCAGCCCCAGCATTTT. Translating it yields CASSFNQGRNQPQHF.

This chain joins TRBV7-6 and TRBJ1-1, with D unresolved. From germline, CDR1 is SGHVS and CDR2 FNYEAQ. V dropped 3 bases and J dropped 3 bases, with 5 bases sitting between them. CDR3 length: 12 residues. For the CDR3, the DNA is TGTGCCAGCAGCTTTGGGGACACTGAAGCTTTCTTT. Translation: CASSFGDTEAFF.

This clone was seen only a few times. The chain has TRBV5-1 and TRBJ2-3, with D perhaps given as TRBD1 or TRBD2 (5 bases each). The V and J ends lost 4 bases and 6 bases respectively, with 21 bases between them. This CDR3 contains 16 residues. Germline V gene data show CDR1 as SGHRS and CDR2 as YFSETQ. The CDR3 protein is CASSRTTGLGTDTQYF. For the CDR3, the DNA is TGCGCCAGCAGCCGTACTACAGGTCTGGGGACCGATACGCAGTATTTT. Supplemented by reference TRBV5-1 and TRBJ2-3, the full variable domain reads KAGVTQTPRYLIKTRGQQVTLSCSPISGHRSVSWYQQTPGQGLQFLFEYFSETQRNKGNFPGRFSGRQFSNSRSEMNVSTLELGDSALYLCASSRTTGLGTDTQYFGPGTRLTVL.

The gene calls are TRBV6-5 and TRBJ2-5, with D tentatively TRBD1 or TRBD2 (5 bases each). The V gene's germline CDR1 is MNHEY and CDR2 SVGAGI. V was cut by 0 bases and J by 3 bases, with 11 bases left in between. The CDR3 runs 15 residues. In DNA form, the CDR3 reads TGTGCCAGCAGTTACTCTGGGACGGAAAAAGAGACCCAGTACTTC. This encodes CASSYSGTEKETQYF.

This clone was seen a few times. The chain recombines TRBV7-8 with TRBJ1-1; 7 bases fit TRBD1. This CDR3 is 15 amino acids long. Germline assignment: CDR1 SGHVS and CDR2 FQNEAQ. The ends lost 1 base at V and 4 bases at J; junction bases unmatched: 6. The CDR3 bases are TGTGCCAGCAGCTTAGATAGGACAGGCTTCACTGAAGCTTTCTTT. Encoded protein: CASSLDRTGFTEAFF.

This clone was seen more than once but under ten times. The CDR3 here is CARTGGSYEQYF. The CDR3 nucleotides read TGTGCCAGGACAGGGGGCTCCTACGAGCAGTACTTC. This chain links TRBV5-8 with TRBJ2-7; 9 bases map to TRBD1. The trim removed 8 bases at V and 0 bases at J, leaving 0 bases unmatched. Germline V CDR1 and CDR2: SGHTS, YDEGEE. This CDR3 has 12 residues.

This chain links TRBV7-9 with TRBJ2-3, with 11 positions matching TRBD2. Germline V CDR1 and CDR2: SEHNR, FQNEAQ (reference sequence). Germline trimming cut 1 base from V and 5 bases from J; bases unmatched to any gene: 8. This CDR3 is built from 17 residues. The CDR3 loop reads CASSLGSVLAGGDTQYF. The CDR3 DNA reads as TGTGCCAGCAGCTTAGGAAGTGTCCTAGCGGGGGGAGATACGCAGTATTTT.

This clone was found a few times. The genes are TRBV18 and TRBJ2-3, with 8 bases matching TRBD1. This CDR3 comprises 13 residues. CDR1 and CDR2 (germline): KGHSH, LQKENI. The V and J ends lost 1 base and 6 bases, in that order; junction bases with no gene match: 0. The CDR3 protein is CASSPRQGDTQYF. CDR3 DNA: TGTGCCAGCTCACCACGACAGGGGGATACGCAGTATTTT.

The V and J genes are TRBV30 and TRBJ1-1; no firm D call. Trimming took off 0 bases at V and 2 bases at J, with 7 bases between the two ends. The CDR3 sequence is 13 residues long. Germline lookup yields CDR1 GTSNPN and CDR2 SVGIG (reference sequence). CDR3 loop: CAWSVMINTEAFF. The CDR3 DNA reads as TGTGCCTGGAGTGTAATGATAAACACTGAAGCTTTCTTT.